Presented here are 19 T cell receptor beta chains from one specimen sequenced in a study of OX40 agonist ivuxolimab in advanced cancers. The repertoire was sequenced with immunoSEQ multiplex PCR; TCRdb's copy has only in-frame clones and lacks some. The table lists around 80,000 clones, 80% to 95% of them singletons. This sample comprised CD4+ or CD8+ T cells sorted from blood, obtained in a trial of the OX40 agonist ivuxolimab. The receptors come from an adult with an advanced solid tumor such as melanoma, head and neck, liver or kidney cancer.

The V and J genes are TRBV9 and TRBJ2-5; 9 bases map to TRBD2. The trim removed 4 bases at V and 2 bases at J, leaving 12 bases unmatched. In germline, CDR1 is SGDLS, CDR2 YYNGEE. The CDR3 is 17 residues long. The CDR3 loop reads CASSPVGAGGIQETQYF. The CDR3 DNA follows: TGTGCCAGCAGCCCCGTTGGTGCGGGGGGGATACAAGAGACCCAGTACTTC.

This chain links TRBV7-9 with TRBJ2-5, with TRBD1 as a possible D gene (7 bases). This CDR3 is built from 15 residues. V was clipped by 5 bases and J by 5 bases, with 18 bases between them. Germline loops: CDR1 SEHNR, CDR2 FQNEAQ (reference sequence). The CDR3 DNA sequence: TGTGCCAGCAGCCCGGGGGACAGTCATGGGGAGACCCAGTACTTC. The encoded protein is CASSPGDSHGETQYF.

The chain carries TRBV11-2 and TRBJ2-7, with D maybe TRBD1 (6 bases). V was cut by 4 bases and J by 1 base, with 8 bases left in between. The CDR3 covers 13 residues. The germline gives CDR1 SGHAT, CDR2 FQNNGV. The CDR3 region is CASSSTGSYEQYF. For the CDR3, the DNA is TGTGCCAGCAGCTCGACAGGATCCTACGAGCAGTACTTC.

The V call is TRBV21-1, the J call TRBJ1-3. TRBV21-1 is listed as a pseudogene. The CDR3 is made up of 16 amino acids. The chain's CDR3 is CASSKRLRGPGNTIYF. For the CDR3, the DNA is TGTGCCAGCAGCAAACGCTTGAGAGGTCCTGGAAACACCATATATTTT.

The chain has TRBV13 and TRBJ2-7; 7 nucleotides match TRBD1. J lost 2 bases, V lost 2 bases, and 6 bases had no gene match. The germline gives CDR1 PRHDT, CDR2 FYEKMQ (reference sequence). There are 15 residues in the CDR3. The CDR3 loop is CASSLRQGIPYEQYF. The CDR3 region has the DNA TGTGCCAGCAGCTTACGACAGGGCATCCCCTACGAGCAGTACTTC.

V is TRBV4-2 and J is TRBJ2-7; D gene uncertain. CDR1 is LGHNA and CDR2 is YNFKEQ in the germline V gene. The CDR3 spans 13 residues. V dropped 4 bases and J dropped 0 bases, with 7 bases sitting between them. The DNA for the CDR3 is TGTGCCAGCAGCCCGACCGTCTCCTACGAGCAGTACTTC. Residues: CASSPTVSYEQYF.

This sequence joins TRBV6-5 and TRBJ1-2; D is perhaps TRBD1 (5 bases). Trimming left V 5 bases short and J 0 bases short, with 10 bases between. Germline CDR1 reads MNHEY; CDR2 reads SVGAGI. The CDR3 has 14 amino acids. The CDR3: CASSTRGANYGYTF. The CDR3 region has the DNA TGTGCCAGCAGTACCCGGGGGGCTAACTATGGCTACACCTTC.

The CDR3 here is CASSGNWDDEQFF. The CDR3 DNA sequence: TGTGCCAGCAGCGGCAACTGGGATGATGAGCAGTTCTTC. The chain uses TRBV5-5 and TRBJ2-1; unclear D gene. V lost 4 bases, J lost 8 bases, and 13 bases lay in between. This CDR3 has 13 amino acids. Germline assignment: CDR1 SGHKS and CDR2 YYEKEE (reference sequence).

This clone was recorded only once. The CDR3 region is CASSDQKGRPNTGELFF. The CDR3 nucleotides read TGTGCCAGCAGCGACCAAAAGGGACGACCGAACACCGGGGAGCTGTTTTTT. V is TRBV9 and J is TRBJ2-2; D could derive from TRBD1 or TRBD2 (5 bases each). The germline V gene encodes CDR1 SGDLS and CDR2 YYNGEE. CDR3 length: 17 residues. Trimming took 3 bases from V and 0 from J, leaving 15 bases between them.

The J gene is TRBJ1-2, the V gene TRBV12-5, with D possibly matching TRBD1 (5 bases). Germline lookup yields CDR1 LGHNT and CDR2 FRNRAP. This CDR3 has 14 residues. V lost 1 base and J 3 bases, leaving 9 bases between the germline ends. The CDR3 loop reads CASGLAGGHYGYTF. In nucleotides, the CDR3 is TGTGCTAGTGGTTTGGCCGGGGGACACTATGGCTACACCTTC. The whole variable domain, filled in from reference TRBV12-5 and TRBJ1-2, reads DARVTQTPRHKVTEMGQEVTMRCQPILGHNTVFWYRQTMMQGLELLAYFRNRAPLDDSGMPKDRFSAEMPDATLATLKIQPSEPRDSAVYFCASGLAGGHYGYTFGSGTRLTVV.

The CDR3 nucleotides read TGCGCCAGCAGCCAAGATCGCGGGGGACTCTACGAGCAGTACTTC. Residues: CASSQDRGGLYEQYF. The chain links TRBV4-3 to TRBJ2-7, with 7 bases identical to TRBD2. J was trimmed by 3 bases and V by 0 bases; bases with no gene match: 5. The germline V gene encodes CDR1 LGHNA and CDR2 YSLEER. There are 15 residues in the CDR3.

The chain couples TRBV10-2 to TRBJ1-1; TRBD1 matches at 7 bases. This CDR3 is built from 16 residues. V was pared by 6 bases and J by 1 base, with 11 bases of the junction left unmatched. Germline V lookup: CDR1 WSHSY, CDR2 SAAADI. The CDR3 is CASRIGGGGANTEAFF. CDR3 nucleotide sequence: TGCGCCAGCAGGATAGGGGGAGGGGGCGCGAACACTGAAGCTTTCTTT.

V is TRBV11-3 and J is TRBJ2-7, with 7 bases that match TRBD1. The J segment lost 3 bases and the V segment lost 4 bases, leaving 12 bases of the junction unmatched. In germline, CDR1 is SGHNT, CDR2 YENEEA. The CDR3 covers 16 residues. The CDR3 loop is CASSSQTGTEVYEQYF. CDR3 nucleotide sequence: TGTGCCAGCAGCTCCCAAACCGGGACAGAAGTCTACGAGCAGTACTTC.

The J gene is TRBJ2-7, the V gene TRBV7-6, with D possibly matching TRBD1 (5 bases). The CDR3 extends over 12 amino acids. Trimming removed 2 bases from V and 6 bases from J, with 8 bases in between. CDR1 is SGHVS, CDR2 FNYEAQ, per germline. The CDR3 is CASSLPQAEQYF. The CDR3 bases are TGTGCCAGCAGCTTACCACAGGCCGAGCAGTACTTC.

The rearrangement uses TRBV7-8 and TRBJ1-1; D remains ambiguous. Germline values: CDR1 SGHVS, CDR2 FQNEAQ. This CDR3 has 12 amino acids. Trimming cost V 4 bases and J 0 bases, with 3 bases left between them. CDR3 bases: TGTGCCAGCAGCTGGATGAACACTGAAGCTTTCTTT. Its translation: CASSWMNTEAFF.

A single count supports this clone. This chain uses TRBV5-1 with TRBJ2-7; D gene uncertain. V was shortened by 1 base and J by 1 base, with 6 bases between the two germline ends. The CDR3 extends over 13 amino acids. Germline CDR1 is SGHRS and CDR2 is YFSETQ. This CDR3 reads CASSLSPSYEQYF. The CDR3 nucleotides read TGCGCCAGCAGCTTGTCACCTTCCTACGAGCAGTACTTC.

The gene calls are TRBV6-5 and TRBJ1-1; D gene ambiguous. V lost 6 bases and J lost 0, with 14 bases in between. CDR1 MNHEY and CDR2 SVGAGI come from the germline V gene. The CDR3 loop spans 15 amino acids. The chain's CDR3 is CASSLHPWVNTEAFF. In DNA, the CDR3 is TGTGCCAGCAGCCTACATCCGTGGGTGAACACTGAAGCTTTCTTT.

The chain employs TRBV7-9 and TRBJ1-2, with D uncertain. The V end was cut by 1 base, the J end by 0 bases, with 6 bases between. Germline loops: CDR1 SEHNR, CDR2 FQNEAQ (reference sequence). This CDR3 has 14 residues. The CDR3: CASSLVTTNYGYTF. CDR3 sequence (DNA): TGTGCCAGCAGCTTAGTCACAACTAACTATGGCTACACCTTC.

V usage is TRBV7-9 and J usage is TRBJ2-3; D ambiguous. This CDR3 is 14 amino acids long. Germline V lookup: CDR1 SEHNR, CDR2 FQNEAQ (reference sequence). Deletions cut 4 bases from V and 4 bases from J, with 12 bases between. The CDR3 sequence: CASSSTMLADTQYF. CDR3 in DNA: TGTGCCAGCAGCTCAACCATGTTGGCAGATACGCAGTATTTT.